These 2 T cell receptor beta chains came from one sample sequenced in a study of blood T cell repertoires in COVID-19. TCRdb's table, derived via immunoSEQ multiplex PCR, lists solely in-frame clones and lacks some. The sample has 37,000 or so clones; around nine tenths are singletons. Sequencing input: peripheral blood. These receptors originate from a human donor in a cohort sampled during active COVID-19.

The chain uses TRBV2 and TRBJ2-2; TRBD2 is a possible D gene (6 bases). Germline CDR1 and CDR2: SNHLY and FYNNEI. The CDR3 runs to 14 residues. V was cut by 6 bases and J by 2 bases, with 10 bases left in between. CDR3 amino acids: CASRAGPNTGELFF. In DNA form, the CDR3 reads TGTGCCAGCAGAGCGGGCCCCAACACCGGGGAGCTGTTTTTT.

The J gene is TRBJ1-5, the V gene TRBV24-1; 10 positions agree with TRBD1. The germline V gene encodes CDR1 KGHDR and CDR2 SFDVKD. This CDR3 spans 17 amino acids. Germline trimming cut 2 bases from V and 0 bases from J; bases unmatched to any gene: 3. The CDR3: CATSDSRDRGSNQPQHF. The CDR3 bases are TGTGCCACCAGTGATTCCCGGGACAGGGGTAGCAATCAGCCCCAGCATTTT.